A selection of T cell receptor beta chains follows, all from one sample in a study of blood T cell repertoires in COVID-19. TCRdb's table, derived via immunoSEQ multiplex PCR, lists solely in-frame clones and lacks some. This sample has around 200,000 clones, with roughly 80% found just once. The source material was peripheral blood. Receptor source: a woman of 80 years or more with acute or convalescent COVID-19. Both conserved end residues are part of each CDR3. The order of the fields is V gene, clone size, D gene, J gene, CDR3 DNA, CDR3 protein. The D gene is left open where the match is weak. Clone size appears in some rows only: once, few, many, or a class for an expanded clone.

V gene: TRBV7-2
clone size: .
D gene: TRBD2
J gene: TRBJ2-1
CDR3 DNA: TGTGCCAGCAGCCTCCCGGCTAGCGGGAGAGGGGAGCAGTTCTTC
CDR3 protein: CASSLPASGRGEQFF

V gene: TRBV6-4
clone size: once
D gene: TRBD2
J gene: TRBJ2-7
CDR3 DNA: TGTGCCAGCACCAAACTCAAGGGACTAGCGGGGACCTCCTACGAGCAGTACTTC
CDR3 protein: CASTKLKGLAGTSYEQYF

V gene: TRBV19
clone size: .
D gene: .
J gene: TRBJ2-7
CDR3 DNA: TGTGCCAGTAGTATCACAGACTCCTACGAGCAGTACTTC
CDR3 protein: CASSITDSYEQYF

V gene: TRBV5-8
clone size: few
D gene: .
J gene: TRBJ2-1
CDR3 DNA: TGTGCCAGCAGCTTACGGAATGAGCAGTTCTTC
CDR3 protein: CASSLRNEQFF

V gene: TRBV12-3/TRBV12-4
clone size: .
D gene: .
J gene: TRBJ1-5
CDR3 DNA: TGTGCCAGCAGTTTAGTCGGGCCCCAGCATTTT
CDR3 protein: CASSLVGPQHF

V gene: TRBV7-2
clone size: once
D gene: TRBD1
J gene: TRBJ2-7
CDR3 DNA: TGTGCCAGCAGCCGGACAGGGTGGAGCGAGCAGTACTTC
CDR3 protein: CASSRTGWSEQYF

V gene: TRBV2
clone size: .
D gene: TRBD1
J gene: TRBJ2-2
CDR3 DNA: TGTGCCAGCAGTGACGAAAGAGGGGCAGGGGGTACCGGGGAGCTGTTTTTT
CDR3 protein: CASSDERGAGGTGELFF

V gene: TRBV28
clone size: .
D gene: TRBD2
J gene: TRBJ2-7
CDR3 DNA: TGTGCCAGTTCCCCTAGCGGCACCTACGAGCAGTACTTC
CDR3 protein: CASSPSGTYEQYF

V gene: TRBV18
clone size: .
D gene: TRBD2
J gene: TRBJ2-1
CDR3 DNA: TGTGCCAGCTCACCTACATATGGGACTAGCGGGAGAAAAAACAATGAGCAGTTCTTC
CDR3 protein: CASSPTYGTSGRKNNEQFF

V gene: TRBV27
clone size: .
D gene: .
J gene: TRBJ1-2
CDR3 DNA: TGTGCCAGCAAAAGGGAGGACTATGGCTACACCTTC
CDR3 protein: CASKREDYGYTF

V gene: TRBV1
clone size: .
D gene: .
J gene: TRBJ2-3
CDR3 DNA: TGCACCACTCCCCGACTAGCGGGGGGGACCACAGATACGCAGTATTTT
CDR3 protein: CTTPRLAGGTTDTQYF

V gene: TRBV29-1
clone size: .
D gene: TRBD1
J gene: TRBJ1-1
CDR3 DNA: TGCAGCCTAAGGACAGGACCGAACACTGAAGCTTTCTTT
CDR3 protein: CSLRTGPNTEAFF

V gene: TRBV2
clone size: once
D gene: TRBD1
J gene: TRBJ1-4
CDR3 DNA: TGTGCCAGCAAGGGGGACAGGGGAACAACTAATGAAAAACTGTTTTTT
CDR3 protein: CASKGDRGTTNEKLFF

V gene: TRBV9
clone size: .
D gene: .
J gene: TRBJ2-7
CDR3 DNA: TGTGCCAGCAGCGGTTCAGGGCTCCCCACTGGAGAGCAGTACTTC
CDR3 protein: CASSGSGLPTGEQYF

V gene: TRBV29-1
clone size: .
D gene: TRBD2
J gene: TRBJ2-1
CDR3 DNA: TGCAGCGTTGAAGGTTCGCGGGGGAACTCAAAGAAGCAGTTCTTC
CDR3 protein: CSVEGSRGNSKKQFF

V gene: TRBV6-1
clone size: .
D gene: TRBD1
J gene: TRBJ1-2
CDR3 DNA: TGTGCCAGCAGTGAAGCGGGACAGGGGCCCTATGGCTACACCTTC
CDR3 protein: CASSEAGQGPYGYTF

V gene: TRBV9
clone size: .
D gene: TRBD1
J gene: TRBJ2-7
CDR3 DNA: TGTGCCAGCAGCGTAGACAGGGGGCCTACCTACGAGCAGTACTTC
CDR3 protein: CASSVDRGPTYEQYF

V gene: TRBV6-5
clone size: .
D gene: .
J gene: TRBJ2-1
CDR3 DNA: TGTGCCAGCAGTTTAAGAGGGAACTCCTACAATGAGCAGTTCTTC
CDR3 protein: CASSLRGNSYNEQFF

V gene: TRBV4-3
clone size: .
D gene: .
J gene: TRBJ1-1
CDR3 DNA: TGCGCCAGCAGCCAAGAAGGCAGGGGTCGGACTGAAGCTTTCTTT
CDR3 protein: CASSQEGRGRTEAFF

V gene: TRBV27
clone size: .
D gene: .
J gene: TRBJ2-2
CDR3 DNA: TGTGCCAGCAGTTTCTACACCGGGGAGCTGTTTTTT
CDR3 protein: CASSFYTGELFF

V gene: TRBV10-2
clone size: .
D gene: TRBD2
J gene: TRBJ2-1
CDR3 DNA: TGCGCCATCAGCTCAGCGGGAGGTACTTACAATGAGCAGTTCTTC
CDR3 protein: CAISSAGGTYNEQFF

V gene: TRBV4-2
clone size: .
D gene: .
J gene: TRBJ2-2
CDR3 DNA: TGTGCCAGCAGCCAAGATGCGACCCGGGCGCGGGACGGGGAGCTGTTTTTT
CDR3 protein: CASSQDATRARDGELFF

V gene: TRBV6-2/TRBV6-3
clone size: .
D gene: .
J gene: TRBJ2-3
CDR3 DNA: TGTGCCAGCAGTTACTCGTTAGCAACAGATACGCAGTATTTT
CDR3 protein: CASSYSLATDTQYF

V gene: TRBV11-2
clone size: .
D gene: .
J gene: TRBJ2-3
CDR3 DNA: TGTGCCAGCAGCTTACAGCGGGCGACAGATACGCAGTATTTT
CDR3 protein: CASSLQRATDTQYF

V gene: TRBV19
clone size: .
D gene: TRBD1
J gene: TRBJ2-7
CDR3 DNA: TGTGCCAGTAGTTACCGGGACAGGGTCGGCGGGGAGCAGTACTTC
CDR3 protein: CASSYRDRVGGEQYF

V gene: TRBV7-2
clone size: .
D gene: TRBD1
J gene: TRBJ1-2
CDR3 DNA: TGTGCCAGCAGCCCCGGAGGACAGGGGTTTGGCTACACCTTC
CDR3 protein: CASSPGGQGFGYTF

V gene: TRBV19
clone size: .
D gene: .
J gene: TRBJ2-2
CDR3 DNA: TGTGCCAGTAGTACCCGTAGGGGGTACACCGGGGAGCTGTTTTTT
CDR3 protein: CASSTRRGYTGELFF

V gene: TRBV29-1
clone size: .
D gene: .
J gene: TRBJ1-1
CDR3 DNA: TGCAGCGTTGTGGGGAGATTGAACACTGAAGCTTTCTTT
CDR3 protein: CSVVGRLNTEAFF

V gene: TRBV23-1
clone size: .
D gene: TRBD1
J gene: TRBJ1-6
CDR3 DNA: TGCGCCAGCAGTCGCCGCCGGGACAGGGAGGAATCACCCCTCCACTTT
CDR3 protein: CASSRRRDREESPLHF

V gene: TRBV28
clone size: .
D gene: TRBD1
J gene: TRBJ1-4
CDR3 DNA: TGTGCCAGCAGTTCAAACAGGGGTAATGAAAAACTGTTTTTT
CDR3 protein: CASSSNRGNEKLFF

V gene: TRBV7-9
clone size: .
D gene: TRBD1
J gene: TRBJ1-4
CDR3 DNA: TGTGCCAGCAGCCAAGGTCGGACAGGGGGTAGTGAAAAACTGTTTTTT
CDR3 protein: CASSQGRTGGSEKLFF

V gene: TRBV4-1
clone size: once
D gene: .
J gene: TRBJ1-2
CDR3 DNA: TGCGCCAGCAGCCGGGACTCTAACTATGGCTACACCTTC
CDR3 protein: CASSRDSNYGYTF

V gene: TRBV6-2/TRBV6-3
clone size: .
D gene: .
J gene: TRBJ1-2
CDR3 DNA: TGTGCCAGCAGCCAACAGGGTAACTATGGCTACACCTTC
CDR3 protein: CASSQQGNYGYTF

V gene: TRBV6-1
clone size: .
D gene: .
J gene: TRBJ1-1
CDR3 DNA: TGTGCCAGCAGTGAAGTCCGGGGGGAAACTGAAGCTTTCTTT
CDR3 protein: CASSEVRGETEAFF

V gene: TRBV6-6
clone size: .
D gene: .
J gene: TRBJ2-2
CDR3 DNA: TGTGCCAGCAGTATCCCGAGGAACACCGGGGAGCTGTTTTTT
CDR3 protein: CASSIPRNTGELFF

V gene: TRBV5-4
clone size: .
D gene: TRBD1
J gene: TRBJ1-3
CDR3 DNA: TGTGCCAGCAGCACCGGACAGGGTCTCTCTGGAAACACCATATATTTT
CDR3 protein: CASSTGQGLSGNTIYF

V gene: TRBV6-2/TRBV6-3
clone size: .
D gene: .
J gene: TRBJ1-5
CDR3 DNA: TGTGCCAGCAGTACAGGTGCTCAGCCCCAGCATTTT
CDR3 protein: CASSTGAQPQHF

V gene: TRBV19
clone size: .
D gene: .
J gene: TRBJ1-2
CDR3 DNA: TGTGCCAGTAGTATAAACAGGGATGGCGGCTACACCTTC
CDR3 protein: CASSINRDGGYTF

V gene: TRBV11-3
clone size: .
D gene: TRBD1
J gene: TRBJ2-7
CDR3 DNA: TGTGCCAGCAGCTTGGGACAGGGGGCCTACGAGCAGTACTTC
CDR3 protein: CASSLGQGAYEQYF

V gene: TRBV12-3/TRBV12-4
clone size: .
D gene: .
J gene: TRBJ2-1
CDR3 DNA: TGTGCCAGCAGTTTTAACGCTCAGCGGGAGTTCTTC
CDR3 protein: CASSFNAQREFF

V gene: TRBV12-5
clone size: few
D gene: .
J gene: TRBJ2-7
CDR3 DNA: TGTGCTAGTGGTCCCCCGGGCTCCTACGAGCAGTACTTC
CDR3 protein: CASGPPGSYEQYF

V gene: TRBV28
clone size: few
D gene: .
J gene: TRBJ1-5
CDR3 DNA: TGTGCCAGCATCTCAGGGGGCAATCAGCCCCAGCATTTT
CDR3 protein: CASISGGNQPQHF

V gene: TRBV6-5
clone size: .
D gene: .
J gene: TRBJ1-6
CDR3 DNA: TGTGCCAGCAGTCAGACCCAGGGGTATAATTCACCCCTCCACTTT
CDR3 protein: CASSQTQGYNSPLHF